These 22 T cell receptor beta chains came from one sample sequenced in a study of blood T cells in healthy people across ages. Primed by a sample-barcoded 5' primer and a J-beta primer mix, a second PCR proceeded for about 7 to 11 cycles. One entry per CDR3 protein, called by TCRdb with MiXCR from the 5' RACE reads. The sample consists of 700,000 to 950,000 distinct CDR3 sequences, roughly 47% of them appearing once. Sequences were obtained from blood. The receptors shown here come from a woman aged 60-75 years in good health.

This chain connects TRBV7-2 to TRBJ2-1, with 7 bases fitting TRBD2. The CDR3 sequence is 16 residues long. Trimming took 6 bases from V and 3 from J; bases not matched to a gene: 11. The V gene's germline CDR1 is SGHTA and CDR2 FQGNSA. CDR3 protein: CASSPPGSGYYNEQFF. The CDR3 DNA follows: TGTGCCAGCAGTCCCCCGGGTAGCGGGTACTACAATGAGCAGTTCTTC.

This clonotype was counted at least ten times. V gene TRBV7-9 combines with J gene TRBJ2-1; 7 bases align to TRBD2. There are 16 residues in the CDR3. CDR1 is SEHNR and CDR2 is FQNEAQ in the germline V gene (reference sequence). V lost 1 base to trimming and J lost 4 bases; unmatched junction nucleotides: 7. The CDR3, as DNA: TGTGCCAGCAGCTTAGATGCACTAGCGAGATACAATGAGCAGTTCTTC. It codes for CASSLDALARYNEQFF. Full variable domain (remainder filled in from reference TRBV7-9 and TRBJ2-1): DTGVSQNPRHKITKRGQNVTFRCDPISEHNRLYWYRQTLGQGPEFLTYFQNEAQLEKSRLLSDRFSAERPKGSFSTLEIQRTEQGDSAMYLCASSLDALARYNEQFFGPGTRLTVL.

The chain joins TRBV7-3 to TRBJ2-1, with TRBD1 matching over 10 bases. Germline lookup yields CDR1 SGHTA and CDR2 FQGTGA. This CDR3 has 14 residues. The J segment lost 9 bases and the V segment lost 1 base, leaving 3 bases of the junction unmatched. The CDR3 DNA reads as TGTGCCAGCAGCTTAAAGGGACAGGGGATTGAGCAGTTCTTC. Translation: CASSLKGQGIEQFF.

This rearrangement joins TRBV21-1 to TRBJ2-1; the table gives TRBD1 as D, unverified against the DNA. TRBV21-1 counts as a pseudogene. The CDR3 spans 16 residues. The CDR3 sequence: CASTPIRDRKYNEQFF. Written as DNA, the CDR3 is TGTGCCAGCACCCCGATCAGGGACAGGAAGTACAATGAGCAGTTCTTC.

This clonotype has at least ten counts. This chain connects TRBV28 to TRBJ2-7; TRBD2 matches 11 bases. Trimming removed 4 bases from V and 0 bases from J; junction bases left unmatched: 8. The CDR3 contains 17 residues. Germline loops: CDR1 MDHEN, CDR2 SYDVKM. The CDR3 loop is CASSYPGTSGSSYEQYF. The DNA for the CDR3 is TGTGCCAGCAGTTACCCCGGGACTAGCGGTAGCTCCTACGAGCAGTACTTC. Using reference TRBV28 and TRBJ2-7 for the parts outside the CDR3, the full variable domain is DVKVTQSSRYLVKRTGEKVFLECVQDMDHENMFWYRQDPGLGLRLIYFSYDVKMKEKGDIPEGYSVSREKKERFSLILESASTNQTSMYLCASSYPGTSGSSYEQYFGPGTRLTVT.

The chain recombines TRBV27 with TRBJ1-1; D possibly corresponds to TRBD1 (5 bases). Germline-derived CDR1 and CDR2 are MNHEY and SMNVEV (reference sequence). Trimming stripped 6 bases from V and 4 bases from J, with 21 bases between. The CDR3 has 16 amino acids. CDR3 sequence: CASSQILGGFGTEAFF. The DNA for the CDR3 is TGTGCCAGCAGCCAAATTCTGGGGGGTTTTGGCACTGAAGCTTTCTTT.

The genes are TRBV4-1 and TRBJ2-1, with D possibly matching TRBD2 (6 bases). Per the germline V gene, CDR1 is MGHRA and CDR2 is YSYEKL. V gave up 4 bases and J gave up 5 bases, with 12 bases separating them. The CDR3 has 14 amino acids. This CDR3 reads CASSPRGRNNEQFF. CDR3 DNA sequence: TGCGCCAGCAGCCCGCGGGGCAGGAACAATGAGCAGTTCTTC.

V and J are TRBV5-6 and TRBJ2-7; D unclear. CDR3 length: 13 residues. V gave up 0 bases and J gave up 5 bases, with 9 bases separating them. Germline loops: CDR1 SGHDT, CDR2 YYEEEE. DNA of the CDR3: TGTGCCAGCAGCTTGGCCAACGGGCACGAGCAGTACTTC. It specifies CASSLANGHEQYF. Together with reference TRBV5-6 and TRBJ2-7, the CDR3 gives the full variable domain: DAGVTQSPTHLIKTRGQQVTLRCSPKSGHDTVSWYQQALGQGPQFIFQYYEEEERQRGNFPDRFSGHQFPNYSSELNVNALLLGDSALYLCASSLANGHEQYFGPGTRLTVT.

J is TRBJ2-7 and V is TRBV12-3 or TRBV12-4; D call uncertain. CDR3 length equals 15 residues. Trimming pared 5 bases from V and 3 bases from J, leaving 17 bases between. CDR3 loop: CASSPPDGFHYEQYF. In nucleotides, the CDR3 is TGTGCCAGCAGTCCGCCAGACGGATTCCACTACGAGCAGTACTTC.

The V gene is TRBV12-3 or TRBV12-4, the J gene TRBJ2-7; TRBD1 agrees at 9 bases. The CDR3 length is 14 residues. V shed 5 bases and J 5 bases; nucleotides not matched to a gene: 7. The CDR3 DNA follows: TGTGCCAGCAGTCCCTGGACAGGGGACCACGAGCAGTACTTC. Translation: CASSPWTGDHEQYF.

Notes on this clonotype: Possible read error: a much larger clone is one base away. The chain has TRBV12-3 or TRBV12-4 and TRBJ1-2; D may be TRBD1 (6 bases). The V end lost 8 bases, the J end lost 2 bases, and 15 bases lay between the germline ends. This CDR3 has 14 amino acids. The CDR3 nucleotides are TGTGCCAGCTCTGACAGGCCAAGGAACTATGGCTACACCTTC. This codes for CASSDRPRNYGYTF.

The rearrangement links TRBV29-1 to TRBJ2-5; 12 nucleotides match TRBD2. There are 14 residues in the CDR3. CDR1 and CDR2 (germline): SQVTM, ANQGSEA. V shed 4 bases, J shed 6 bases, and the junction held 6 bases outside the gene matches. The CDR3: CSVGASGRAKTQYF. The CDR3 DNA follows: TGCAGCGTTGGGGCTAGCGGGAGGGCAAAGACCCAGTACTTC.

The chain is built from TRBV20-1 and TRBJ2-7; weak D call: TRBD2 (5 bases). The CDR3 sequence is 14 residues long. Germline V gene lookup returns CDR1 DFQATT and CDR2 SNEGSKA (reference sequence). Trimming cost V 3 bases and J 0 bases, with 12 bases left between them. The DNA of the CDR3 is TGCAGTGCTAGTATTAGAGGGAGCTCCTACGAGCAGTACTTC. It specifies CSASIRGSSYEQYF.

This chain connects TRBV11-2 to TRBJ2-3, with D uncertain. Germline CDR1 SGHAT, CDR2 FQNNGV. This CDR3 region has 14 residues. Trimming stripped 5 bases from V and 2 bases from J, with 11 bases between. The CDR3 coding sequence is TGTGCCAGCAGCCCTCTTACGACCACAGATACGCAGTATTTT. Its translation is CASSPLTTTDTQYF.

The chain links TRBV27 to TRBJ2-7; D call uncertain. V was pared by 8 bases and J by 3 bases, with 14 bases between. The CDR3 extends over 13 amino acids. Per germline, CDR1 MNHEY and CDR2 SMNVEV (reference sequence). CDR3 region: CASATVGSYEQYF. The CDR3 coding sequence is TGTGCCAGCGCCACGGTCGGCAGCTACGAGCAGTACTTC.

Only a few counts were recorded for this clonotype. The rearrangement joins TRBV10-3 to TRBJ2-1; TRBD2 matches 12 bases. CDR3 length equals 18 residues. CDR1 is ENHRY and CDR2 is SYGVKD in the germline V gene. With 3 bases clipped from V and 5 bases from J, the junction kept 11 bases outside the gene matches. The CDR3 DNA sequence: TGTGCCATCAGTGAAACTAGCGGGAGGTCCTACGTCCACAATGAGCAGTTCTTC. Its protein is CAISETSGRSYVHNEQFF.

This clonotype was found a few times. The rearrangement joins TRBV9 to TRBJ2-5; 9 nucleotides match TRBD1. The ends lost 3 bases at V and 4 bases at J; junction bases unmatched: 7. The CDR3 has 15 residues. CDR1 and CDR2 (germline): SGDLS, YYNGEE. CDR3 coding DNA: TGTGCCAGCAGCGGCACAGGGGGCGCGGGAGAGACCCAGTACTTC. This sequence encodes CASSGTGGAGETQYF.

This clonotype came up a few times. The J gene is TRBJ2-1, the V gene TRBV2; 8 bases agree with TRBD1. Germline loops: CDR1 SNHLY, CDR2 FYNNEI. The CDR3 runs to 14 residues. V lost 7 bases and J lost 4; bases outside the gene matches: 6. The CDR3 spells CASKLDREYNEQFF. DNA for the CDR3: TGTGCCAGCAAGCTGGACAGGGAGTACAATGAGCAGTTCTTC.

In its sample, this clonotype was seen a few times. The chain couples TRBV6-2 or TRBV6-3 to TRBJ1-5; D may be TRBD1 (6 bases). This CDR3 contains 13 residues. V was trimmed by 1 base and J by 6 bases, leaving 7 bases between them. Germline CDR1 reads MNHEY; CDR2 reads SVGEGT. CDR3 in DNA: TGTGCCAGCAGTTACTTAGGGGGTCAGCCCCAGCATTTT. Its translation is CASSYLGGQPQHF.

This clonotype was seen only a few times. V gene TRBV20-1 combines with J gene TRBJ2-5, with a weak D call TRBD2 (5 bases). Germline CDR1 reads DFQATT; CDR2 reads SNEGSKA (reference sequence). The CDR3 runs to 12 residues. The V and J ends lost 5 bases and 5 bases respectively, with 12 bases between them. The CDR3 loop reads CSAPFGGETQYF. The CDR3 region has the DNA TGCAGTGCTCCCTTCGGAGGCGAGACCCAGTACTTC.

The gene calls are TRBV29-1 and TRBJ1-1, with D possibly TRBD1 on 6 matching bases. V lost 7 bases and J 2 bases, leaving 14 bases between the germline ends. The CDR3 runs to 13 residues. Germline V gene data show CDR1 as SQVTM and CDR2 as ANQGSEA. In DNA form, the CDR3 reads TGCAGCGCCGAGAGGGGGTCAAACACTGAAGCTTTCTTT. It translates to CSAERGSNTEAFF.

This clonotype was seen only a few times. The genes are TRBV6-2 or TRBV6-3 and TRBJ2-1; the match to TRBD2 covers 13 bases. Per the germline V gene, CDR1 is MNHEY and CDR2 is SVGEGT. The CDR3 totals 13 residues. V dropped 7 bases and J dropped 12; count of bases not matched to a gene: 6. CDR3 sequence: CASTGTSGTRQFF. The CDR3 DNA sequence: TGTGCCAGCACCGGGACTAGCGGGACACGGCAGTTCTTC.